The T cell receptor beta chain under discussion was sequenced for a study of blood T cell repertoires in COVID-19. Clones were sequenced by immunoSEQ multiplex PCR, and TCRdb holds only the in-frame ones, with some missing. This sample has a few hundred thousand clones, with about nine tenths found just once. V was clipped by 6 bases and J by 6 bases; unmatched bases: 10. The CDR3 extends over 15 amino acids. Germline-derived CDR1 and CDR2 are SGHTA and FQGNSA. The sequencing sample was made of peripheral blood. This chain uses TRBV7-2 with TRBJ2-3; 9 positions match TRBD2. The clonotype comes from a woman aged 40 to 50 who had recovered from COVID-19. The CDR3 reads CASRVAGGIGDTQYF. Here the CDR3 DNA reads TGTGCCAGCAGGGTTGCGGGAGGGATTGGGGATACGCAGTATTTT. The full variable domain, rest sourced from reference TRBV7-2 and TRBJ2-3, is GAGVSQSPSNKVTEKGKDVELRCDPISGHTALYWYRQSLGQGLEFLIYFQGNSAPDKSGLPSDRFSAERTGGSVSTLTIQRTQQEDSAVYLCASRVAGGIGDTQYFGPGTRLTVL.